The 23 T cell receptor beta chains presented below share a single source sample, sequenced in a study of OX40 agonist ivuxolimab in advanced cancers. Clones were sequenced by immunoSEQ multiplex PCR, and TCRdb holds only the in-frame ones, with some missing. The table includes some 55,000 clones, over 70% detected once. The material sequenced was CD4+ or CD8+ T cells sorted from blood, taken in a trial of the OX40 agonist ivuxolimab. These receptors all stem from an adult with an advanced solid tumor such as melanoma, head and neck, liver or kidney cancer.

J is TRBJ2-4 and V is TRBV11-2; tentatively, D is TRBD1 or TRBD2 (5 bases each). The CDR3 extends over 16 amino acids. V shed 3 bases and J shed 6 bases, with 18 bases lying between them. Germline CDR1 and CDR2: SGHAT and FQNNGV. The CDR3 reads CASSLPGTSSGNIQYF. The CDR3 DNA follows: TGTGCCAGCAGCTTGCCCGGGACCTCTTCTGGAAACATTCAGTACTTC.

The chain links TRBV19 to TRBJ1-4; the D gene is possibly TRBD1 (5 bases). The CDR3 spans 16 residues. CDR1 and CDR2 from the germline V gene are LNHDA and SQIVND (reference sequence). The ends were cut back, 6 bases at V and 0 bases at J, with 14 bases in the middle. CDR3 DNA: TGTGCCAGTAGCCTGCCGTCAGGGACAACTAATGAAAAACTGTTTTTT. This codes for CASSLPSGTTNEKLFF.

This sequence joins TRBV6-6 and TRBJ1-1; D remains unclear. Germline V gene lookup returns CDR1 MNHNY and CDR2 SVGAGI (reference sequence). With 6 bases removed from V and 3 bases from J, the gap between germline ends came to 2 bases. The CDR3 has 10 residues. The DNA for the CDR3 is TGTGCCAGCAGGGACACTGAAGCTTTCTTT. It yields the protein CASRDTEAFF.

CDR3 residues: CASSSWGSGANVLTF. DNA of the CDR3: TGTGCCAGCAGCTCCTGGGGCTCTGGGGCCAACGTCCTGACTTTC. This sequence joins TRBV7-2 and TRBJ2-6, with no clear D. The CDR3 runs 15 residues. Germline V gives CDR1 SGHTA, CDR2 FQGNSA. Trimming removed 4 bases from V and 0 bases from J, with 7 bases in between.

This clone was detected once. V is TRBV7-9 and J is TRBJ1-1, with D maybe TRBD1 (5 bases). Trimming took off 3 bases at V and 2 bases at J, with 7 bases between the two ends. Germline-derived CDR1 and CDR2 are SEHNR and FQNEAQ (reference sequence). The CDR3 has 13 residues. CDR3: CASSFGGNTEAFF. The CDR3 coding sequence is TGTGCCAGCAGCTTCGGGGGTAACACTGAAGCTTTCTTT.

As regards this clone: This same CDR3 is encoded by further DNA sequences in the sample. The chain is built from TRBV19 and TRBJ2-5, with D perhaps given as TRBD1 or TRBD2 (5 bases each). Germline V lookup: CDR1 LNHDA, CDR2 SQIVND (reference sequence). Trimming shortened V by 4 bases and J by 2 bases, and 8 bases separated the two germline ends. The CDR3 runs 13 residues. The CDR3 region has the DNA TGTGCCAGTAGTAGGGACCGTCAAGAGACCCAGTACTTC. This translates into CASSRDRQETQYF. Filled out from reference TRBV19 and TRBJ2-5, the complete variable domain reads DGGITQSPKYLFRKEGQNVTLSCEQNLNHDAMYWYRQDPGQGLRLIYYSQIVNDFQKGDIAEGYSVSREKKESFPLTVTSAQKNPTAFYLCASSRDRQETQYFGPGTRLLVL.

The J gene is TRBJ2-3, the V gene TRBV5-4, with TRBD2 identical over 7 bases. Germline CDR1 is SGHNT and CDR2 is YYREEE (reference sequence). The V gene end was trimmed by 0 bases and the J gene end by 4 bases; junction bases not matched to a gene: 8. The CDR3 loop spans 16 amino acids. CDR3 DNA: TGTGCCAGCAGCTTGGGCCCGGGGAGGGGCGCAGATACGCAGTATTTT. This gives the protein CASSLGPGRGADTQYF.

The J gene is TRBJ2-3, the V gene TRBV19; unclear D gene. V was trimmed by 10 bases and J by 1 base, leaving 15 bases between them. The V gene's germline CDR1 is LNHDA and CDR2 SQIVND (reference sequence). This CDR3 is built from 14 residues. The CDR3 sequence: CATRSVSRTDTQYF. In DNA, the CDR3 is TGTGCCACTAGAAGTGTCTCACGCACAGATACGCAGTATTTT.

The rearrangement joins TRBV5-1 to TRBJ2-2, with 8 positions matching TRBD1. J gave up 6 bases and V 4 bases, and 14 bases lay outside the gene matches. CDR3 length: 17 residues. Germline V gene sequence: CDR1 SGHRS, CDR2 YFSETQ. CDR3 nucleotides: TGCGCCAGCAGCCAGAATACCGGGACAGGAAATTCCGGGGAGCTGTTTTTT. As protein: CASSQNTGTGNSGELFF.

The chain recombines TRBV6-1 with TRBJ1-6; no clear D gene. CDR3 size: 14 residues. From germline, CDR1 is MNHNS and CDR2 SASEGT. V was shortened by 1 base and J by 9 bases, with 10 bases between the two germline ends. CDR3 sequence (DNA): TGTGCCAGCAGTGAAGAAGGGCCCTTTTCACCCCTCCACTTT. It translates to CASSEEGPFSPLHF.

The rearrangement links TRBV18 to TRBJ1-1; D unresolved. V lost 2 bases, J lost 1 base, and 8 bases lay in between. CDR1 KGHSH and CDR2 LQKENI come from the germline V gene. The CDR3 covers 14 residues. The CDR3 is CASSPSGTNTEAFF. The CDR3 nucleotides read TGTGCCAGCTCACCATCGGGCACGAACACTGAAGCTTTCTTT. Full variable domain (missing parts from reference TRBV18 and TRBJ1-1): NAGVMQNPRHLVRRRGQEARLRCSPMKGHSHVYWYRQLPEEGLKFMVYLQKENIIDESGMPKERFSAEFPKEGPSILRIQQVVRGDSAAYFCASSPSGTNTEAFFGQGTRLTVV.

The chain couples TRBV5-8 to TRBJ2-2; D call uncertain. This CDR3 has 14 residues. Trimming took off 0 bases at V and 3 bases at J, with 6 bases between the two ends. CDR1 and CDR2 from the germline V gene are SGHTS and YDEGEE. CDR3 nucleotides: TGTGCCAGCAGCTTGGCCCTTGACACCGGGGAGCTGTTTTTT. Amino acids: CASSLALDTGELFF.

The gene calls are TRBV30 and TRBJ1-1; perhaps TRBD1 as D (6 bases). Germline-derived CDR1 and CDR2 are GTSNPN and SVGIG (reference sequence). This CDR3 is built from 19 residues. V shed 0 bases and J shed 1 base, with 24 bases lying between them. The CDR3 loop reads CAWSVNLMDRAQKNTEAFF. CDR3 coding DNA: TGTGCCTGGAGTGTAAATCTTATGGACAGAGCCCAGAAGAACACTGAAGCTTTCTTT. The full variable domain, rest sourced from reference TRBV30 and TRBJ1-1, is SQTIHQWPATLVQPVGSPLSLECTVEGTSNPNLYWYRQAAGRGLQLLFYSVGIGQISSEVPQNLSASRPQDRQFILSSKKLLLSDSGFYLCAWSVNLMDRAQKNTEAFFGQGTRLTVV.

The CDR3 sequence: CASSLEETGKIDTGELFF. CDR3 DNA: TGTGCCAGCAGCTTAGAGGAGACAGGGAAAATCGACACCGGGGAGCTGTTTTTT. J is TRBJ2-2 and V is TRBV11-2; 7 bases map to TRBD1. Trimming removed 0 bases from V and 3 bases from J; junction bases left unmatched: 10. From germline, CDR1 is SGHAT and CDR2 FQNNGV. The CDR3 totals 18 residues.

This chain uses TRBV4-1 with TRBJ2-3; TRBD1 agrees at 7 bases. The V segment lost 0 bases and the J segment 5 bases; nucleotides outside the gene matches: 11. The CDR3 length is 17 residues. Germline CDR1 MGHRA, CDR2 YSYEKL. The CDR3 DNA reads TGCGCCAGCAGCCAAGACGGGACAGCCCATGCCCAAGATACGCAGTATTTT. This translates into CASSQDGTAHAQDTQYF.

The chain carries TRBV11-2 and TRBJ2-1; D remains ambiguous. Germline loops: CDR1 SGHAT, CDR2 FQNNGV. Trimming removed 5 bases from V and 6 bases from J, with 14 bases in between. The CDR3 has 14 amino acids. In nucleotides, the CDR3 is TGTGCCAGCAGCCCGCGGTATGTCGTCAATGAGCAGTTCTTC. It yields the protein CASSPRYVVNEQFF.

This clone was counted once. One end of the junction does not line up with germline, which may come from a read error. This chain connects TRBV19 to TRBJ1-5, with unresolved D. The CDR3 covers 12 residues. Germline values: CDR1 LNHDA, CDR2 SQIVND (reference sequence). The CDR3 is CASNDLVQPQHF. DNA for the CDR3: TGTGCTAGTAATGATCTGGTACAGCCCCAGCATTTT.

CDR3 amino acids: CASTWGGVDTEAFF. For the CDR3, the DNA is TGTGCCAGCACCTGGGGGGGGGTGGACACTGAAGCTTTCTTT. The rearrangement uses TRBV6-1 and TRBJ1-1; D might be TRBD1 (5 bases). The germline V and J ends were trimmed by 7 bases and 3 bases, with 15 bases remaining between them. CDR3 length: 14 amino acids. Germline V gene lookup returns CDR1 MNHNS and CDR2 SASEGT.

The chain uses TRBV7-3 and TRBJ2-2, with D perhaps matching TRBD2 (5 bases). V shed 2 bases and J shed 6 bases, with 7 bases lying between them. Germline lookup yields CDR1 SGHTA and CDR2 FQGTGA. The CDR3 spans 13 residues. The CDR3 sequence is CASSLGSAGELFF. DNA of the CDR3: TGTGCCAGCAGCTTAGGGAGTGCCGGGGAGCTGTTTTTT.

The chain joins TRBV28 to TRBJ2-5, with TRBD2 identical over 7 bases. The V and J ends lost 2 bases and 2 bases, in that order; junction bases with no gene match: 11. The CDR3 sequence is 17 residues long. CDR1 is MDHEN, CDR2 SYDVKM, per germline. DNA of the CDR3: TGTGCCAGCAGTTTAAAGATGATAGCGGGCACTCAAGAGACCCAGTACTTC. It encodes CASSLKMIAGTQETQYF.

The CDR3 protein is CASSPRQGNYGYTF. In DNA form, the CDR3 reads TGTGCCAGCTCACCTCGACAGGGAAACTATGGCTACACCTTC. The V and J genes are TRBV18 and TRBJ1-2; TRBD1 agrees at 7 bases. V dropped 3 bases and J dropped 2; count of bases not matched to a gene: 3. The CDR3 extends over 14 amino acids. The V gene's germline CDR1 is KGHSH and CDR2 LQKENI. Full variable domain (missing parts from reference TRBV18 and TRBJ1-2): NAGVMQNPRHLVRRRGQEARLRCSPMKGHSHVYWYRQLPEEGLKFMVYLQKENIIDESGMPKERFSAEFPKEGPSILRIQQVVRGDSAAYFCASSPRQGNYGYTFGSGTRLTVV.

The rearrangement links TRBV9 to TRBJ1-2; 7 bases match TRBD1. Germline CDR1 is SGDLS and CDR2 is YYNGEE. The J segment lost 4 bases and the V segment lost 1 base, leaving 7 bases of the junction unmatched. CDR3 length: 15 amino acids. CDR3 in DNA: TGTGCCAGCAGCGTAACCCGGGGACAGAGCTATGGCTACACCTTC. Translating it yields CASSVTRGQSYGYTF.

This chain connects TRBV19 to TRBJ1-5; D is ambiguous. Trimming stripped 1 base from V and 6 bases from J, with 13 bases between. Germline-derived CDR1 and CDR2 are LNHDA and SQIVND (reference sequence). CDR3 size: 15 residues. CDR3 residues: CASSIGETSAQPQHF. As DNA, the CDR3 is TGTGCCAGTAGTATAGGAGAGACCTCAGCTCAGCCCCAGCATTTT.